This is a list of T cell receptor beta chains from one sample in a study of graft-versus-host responses after intestinal transplantation. Clones were sequenced by immunoSEQ multiplex PCR, and TCRdb holds only the in-frame ones, with some missing. The sample contains about 43,000 clones, around 96% of which appear only once. This sample comprised PBMCs, obtained about 320 days after intestinal transplant. These receptors were taken from a human patient who received an intestinal transplant, so some T cells may come from the graft donor. Each CDR3 is given with its conserved first and last residue. A D gene is named only where the DNA matches it firmly. A clone size is listed for some rows: how often the clone was seen (once, few, many), or a class if it is expanded.

cdr3_nt: TGTGCCAGCAGCTTACGATTGGAGCAGTTCTTC
cdr3_aa: CASSLRLEQFF
d_call: .
v_call: TRBV7-9
j_call: TRBJ2-1
clone_size: .

cdr3_nt: TGCGCCAGCAGCCAAGGACAGGGGAGCAATCAGCCCCAGCATTTT
cdr3_aa: CASSQGQGSNQPQHF
d_call: TRBD1
v_call: TRBV4-1
j_call: TRBJ1-5
clone_size: .

cdr3_nt: TGTGCCAGCAGCTTAGGAAGCGGAGCCCTCTACAATGAGCAGTTCTTC
cdr3_aa: CASSLGSGALYNEQFF
d_call: .
v_call: TRBV7-7
j_call: TRBJ2-1
clone_size: .

cdr3_nt: TGCGCCAGCAGCCTCGGGACAGAGATTTACTATGGCTACACCTTC
cdr3_aa: CASSLGTEIYYGYTF
d_call: TRBD1
v_call: TRBV4-1
j_call: TRBJ1-2
clone_size: .

cdr3_nt: TGTGCCAGCAGCGTAGGGCAGGGGCCTAGCACTGAAGCTTTCTTT
cdr3_aa: CASSVGQGPSTEAFF
d_call: .
v_call: TRBV9
j_call: TRBJ1-1
clone_size: .

cdr3_nt: TGTGCCAGCAGTCCAACTCTATTCAATGAGCAGTTCTTC
cdr3_aa: CASSPTLFNEQFF
d_call: .
v_call: TRBV6-1
j_call: TRBJ2-1
clone_size: .

cdr3_nt: TGTGCCAGCAGCAGCCAGGTTTATGGCTACACCTTC
cdr3_aa: CASSSQVYGYTF
d_call: .
v_call: TRBV6-1
j_call: TRBJ1-2
clone_size: .

cdr3_nt: TGTGCCAGCAGTCCAAACCCATCAAGACAGGGGACGGGGGGCTACACCTTC
cdr3_aa: CASSPNPSRQGTGGYTF
d_call: TRBD1
v_call: TRBV27
j_call: TRBJ1-2
clone_size: .

cdr3_nt: TGTGCCAGCAGCGCCGGACTAGCGGGGAGCACAGATACGCAGTATTTT
cdr3_aa: CASSAGLAGSTDTQYF
d_call: TRBD2
v_call: TRBV5-4
j_call: TRBJ2-3
clone_size: once

cdr3_nt: TGTGCCAGCAGCCCGGGGGCAACTAATGAAAAACTGTTTTTT
cdr3_aa: CASSPGATNEKLFF
d_call: .
v_call: TRBV6-5
j_call: TRBJ1-4
clone_size: few

cdr3_nt: TGTGCCAGCAGTGGACAGACAGGAGAGACCCAGTACTTC
cdr3_aa: CASSGQTGETQYF
d_call: .
v_call: TRBV2
j_call: TRBJ2-5
clone_size: .

cdr3_nt: TGTGCCAGCACCAAACCTCCGGGACAGAGGAATCAGCCCCAGCATTTT
cdr3_aa: CASTKPPGQRNQPQHF
d_call: TRBD1
v_call: TRBV25-1
j_call: TRBJ1-5
clone_size: .

cdr3_nt: TGTGCCAGCAGCGCATCTAGCGGGGGCCCCTACGAGCAGTACTTC
cdr3_aa: CASSASSGGPYEQYF
d_call: TRBD2
v_call: TRBV9
j_call: TRBJ2-7
clone_size: .

cdr3_nt: TGTGCCTGTCGACAGGCTTACGAGCAGTACTTC
cdr3_aa: CACRQAYEQYF
d_call: .
v_call: TRBV30
j_call: TRBJ2-7
clone_size: .

cdr3_nt: TGTGCCATCAGTGAAACGCGAGAGACCCAGTACTTC
cdr3_aa: CAISETRETQYF
d_call: .
v_call: TRBV10-3
j_call: TRBJ2-5
clone_size: .

cdr3_nt: TGTGCCAGCAGCGTAGCCCCGACTGCAACTAGCACAGATACGCAGTATTTT
cdr3_aa: CASSVAPTATSTDTQYF
d_call: .
v_call: TRBV9
j_call: TRBJ2-3
clone_size: once

cdr3_nt: TGTGCCAGCAGTGAAGCTGTAGGCTACACCTTC
cdr3_aa: CASSEAVGYTF
d_call: .
v_call: TRBV2
j_call: TRBJ1-2
clone_size: .

cdr3_nt: TGCGCCAGCAGTGAGTCGAGTCCCTTTTTTAGCGGACACAACAATGAGCAGTTCTTC
cdr3_aa: CASSESSPFFSGHNNEQFF
d_call: .
v_call: TRBV10-2
j_call: TRBJ2-1
clone_size: .

cdr3_nt: TGTGCCAGCAGTGGACAGGGGTACGAGCAGTACTTC
cdr3_aa: CASSGQGYEQYF
d_call: TRBD1
v_call: TRBV2
j_call: TRBJ2-7
clone_size: .

cdr3_nt: TGTGCCAGTAGCCCGGGTTTTAGCGTTCAAGAGACCCAGTACTTC
cdr3_aa: CASSPGFSVQETQYF
d_call: .
v_call: TRBV19
j_call: TRBJ2-5
clone_size: .

cdr3_nt: TGTGCCAGCAATAATTGGGCAACTAATGAAAAACTGTTTTTT
cdr3_aa: CASNNWATNEKLFF
d_call: .
v_call: TRBV2
j_call: TRBJ1-4
clone_size: .

cdr3_nt: TGTGCCAGCAGGGGCCGGCTAGCGGGAGGGGCTGAGCAGTTCTTC
cdr3_aa: CASRGRLAGGAEQFF
d_call: TRBD2
v_call: TRBV6-1
j_call: TRBJ2-1
clone_size: .

cdr3_nt: TGTGCCAGCAGTTTAGGTTCACCTGGAAACACCATATATTTT
cdr3_aa: CASSLGSPGNTIYF
d_call: .
v_call: TRBV27
j_call: TRBJ1-3
clone_size: .

cdr3_nt: TGTGCCAGCAGCTATAGGACTAGCGGGGTTACGCAGTATTTT
cdr3_aa: CASSYRTSGVTQYF
d_call: TRBD2
v_call: TRBV11-2
j_call: TRBJ2-3
clone_size: .

cdr3_nt: TGTGCCAGCAGCTTACCCCGCGGGGAGAAGGCTTCACCCCTCCACTTT
cdr3_aa: CASSLPRGEKASPLHF
d_call: .
v_call: TRBV11-1
j_call: TRBJ1-6
clone_size: .

cdr3_nt: TGTGCCAGCAGTTTGGATCTGAGAGGGCAGGGGTTTGGAAACACCATATATTTT
cdr3_aa: CASSLDLRGQGFGNTIYF
d_call: .
v_call: TRBV28
j_call: TRBJ1-3
clone_size: .

cdr3_nt: TGTGCCAGCAGTTGGTCAGGACCAATGAACACTGAAGCTTTCTTT
cdr3_aa: CASSWSGPMNTEAFF
d_call: .
v_call: TRBV27
j_call: TRBJ1-1
clone_size: .

cdr3_nt: TGTGCCAGCAGCTCCGTCTATGCTAACTATGGCTACACCTTC
cdr3_aa: CASSSVYANYGYTF
d_call: .
v_call: TRBV6-5
j_call: TRBJ1-2
clone_size: .

cdr3_nt: TGTGCCAGCAGCTCGACAGGGAACTATGGCTACACCTTC
cdr3_aa: CASSSTGNYGYTF
d_call: TRBD1
v_call: TRBV7-2
j_call: TRBJ1-2
clone_size: .

cdr3_nt: TGTGCCAGCAGCGTAGGGGGAGGACAGGACGTAATGAACACTGAAGCTTTCTTT
cdr3_aa: CASSVGGGQDVMNTEAFF
d_call: TRBD1
v_call: TRBV9
j_call: TRBJ1-1
clone_size: .

cdr3_nt: TGTGCCAGCAGCAAAACGACAGGAAGAAACACTGAAGCTTTCTTT
cdr3_aa: CASSKTTGRNTEAFF
d_call: .
v_call: TRBV7-9
j_call: TRBJ1-1
clone_size: .

cdr3_nt: TGTGCCTCCTACGGGGGGACTTTTAGCACAGATACGCAGTATTTT
cdr3_aa: CASYGGTFSTDTQYF
d_call: TRBD2
v_call: TRBV2
j_call: TRBJ2-3
clone_size: .